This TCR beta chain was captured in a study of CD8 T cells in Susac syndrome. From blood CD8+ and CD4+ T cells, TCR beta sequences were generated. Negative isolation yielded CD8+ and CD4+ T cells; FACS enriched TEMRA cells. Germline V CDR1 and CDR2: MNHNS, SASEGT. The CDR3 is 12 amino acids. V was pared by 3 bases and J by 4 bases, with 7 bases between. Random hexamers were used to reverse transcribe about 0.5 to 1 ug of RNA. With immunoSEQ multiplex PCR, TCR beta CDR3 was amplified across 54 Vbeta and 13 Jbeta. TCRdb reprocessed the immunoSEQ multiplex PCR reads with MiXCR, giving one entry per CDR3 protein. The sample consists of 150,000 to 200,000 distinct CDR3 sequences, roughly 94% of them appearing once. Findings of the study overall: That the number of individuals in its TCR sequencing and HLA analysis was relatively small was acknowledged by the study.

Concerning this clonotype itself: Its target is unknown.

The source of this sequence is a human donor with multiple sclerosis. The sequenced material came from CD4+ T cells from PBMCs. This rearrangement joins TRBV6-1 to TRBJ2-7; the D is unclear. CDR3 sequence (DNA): TGTGCCAGCAGTGAGAATCTGTACGAGCAGTACTTC. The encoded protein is CASSENLYEQYF.